The clone carrying this T cell receptor beta chain was seen at least ten times. The record originates from a study of regulatory T cells in long-lasting Graves disease. CDR1 is MDHEN, CDR2 SYDVKM, per germline. The CDR3 sequence is 15 residues long. V shed 5 bases, J shed 5 bases, and the junction held 10 bases outside the gene matches. Investigators prepared the TCR beta libraries by applying iRepertoire HTBI primers and Arm-PCR of CDR3 regions. TCRdb reanalysed the multiplex PCR reads using MiXCR and keeps one entry per CDR3 protein. The table has about 400,000 distinct CDR3 sequences, approximately 15% seen once. The time point: newly diagnosed GD, antithyroid drugs for less than 3 months. TCR sequences were obtained from RNA taken from PBMCs. Graves' disease diagnosis used American Thyroid Association guidelines. These records were also assigned to another study, of T cells in Graves' hyperthyroidism and ophthalmopathy.

The receptor's source is a woman in her 40s with Graves disease. Sequencing was performed on peripheral blood mononuclear cells (PBMCs), taken at new diagnosis, from a patient treated with antithyroid drugs. J is TRBJ2-5 and V is TRBV28; 8 bases fit TRBD2. In DNA form, the CDR3 reads TGTGCCAGCAGTCCTCCTAGCGGGCGGGCGGAGACCCAGTACTTC. It encodes CASSPPSGRAETQYF. Using reference TRBV28 and TRBJ2-5 for the parts outside the CDR3, the full variable domain is DVKVTQSSRYLVKRTGEKVFLECVQDMDHENMFWYRQDPGLGLRLIYFSYDVKMKEKGDIPEGYSVSREKKERFSLILESASTNQTSMYLCASSPPSGRAETQYFGPGTRLLVL.